The source of this TCR beta chain is a study of cytomegalovirus exposure and HLA in healthy donors. Across the study: Among the roughly 380 donors who were genotyped, over 70% fell in the genetic ancestry cluster that is associated with self-reported Caucasian donors. The study, taken as a whole, reports: A prior analysis recorded that most TCR beta V segments were productive about 87% or about 30% of the time.

Use of 60 Vbeta and 13 Jbeta primers characterized the PCR. How the authors handled the data: The count from a later analysis was tens of millions of unique TCR beta chains, some 11 million of them shared. Some clones are missing from TCRdb's copy, which holds only in-frame ones; the method was immunoSEQ multiplex PCR. That table is the source of V, J and clone size, and D and trimming were worked out from the DNA. This sample yields some 150,000 clones, of which roughly 82% are seen a single time; 6.6% belongs to the top ten. It was healthy bone marrow donors who served as donors. The CDR3 length is 15 residues. The germline CDR1 and CDR2 sequences are LGHNA and YSLEER. V lost 3 bases and J lost 0, with 11 bases in between. About this clone itself: What it recognizes is unknown.

The clonotype comes from a woman in her forties or fifties in good health and CMV-seropositive. The chain uses TRBV4-3 and TRBJ1-1; the D is unclear. The sample comprised PBMCs. The CDR3 is CASSQRAVMNTEAFF. The CDR3 DNA reads as TGCGCCAGCAGCCAGAGAGCGGTCATGAACACTGAAGCTTTCTTT.